Presented here are 22 T cell receptor beta chains from one specimen sequenced in a study of vaccination and CD4 T cells after COVID-19. Indicated treatment: approximately 11-day PBMC culture with coronavirus spike peptide pools or control peptides (ViraFEST assay). These receptors have no identified antigens. Sequencing of cultured CD4+ T cell DNA used the Oncomine TCR Beta short-read assay. Each CDR3 protein gets one entry after TCRdb re-called the PCR reads with MiXCR. The data show approximately 12,000 distinct CDR3 sequences, approximately 53% seen once. Sequencing used CD4+ T cells from blood, cultured in vitro. The receptors originated from a human donor who had recovered from COVID-19.

Only a few counts were recorded for this clonotype. The chain carries TRBV6-5 and TRBJ1-5; D is undetermined. The ends were cut back, 2 bases at V and 6 bases at J, with 5 bases in the middle. Looked up from germline, CDR1 is MNHEY and CDR2 is SVGAGI. The CDR3 length is 12 residues. The DNA for the CDR3 is TGTGCCAGCAGTTACCCCCCTCAGCCCCAGCATTTT. Translation gives CASSYPPQPQHF.

This clonotype was found a few times. The chain is built from TRBV2 and TRBJ2-7; the D is unclear. V lost 7 bases and J 1 base, leaving 14 bases between the germline ends. Germline CDR1 is SNHLY and CDR2 is FYNNEI. This CDR3 has 14 amino acids. CDR3 nucleotides: TGTGCCAGCAAGGGAACAGTAAATTCCTACGAGCAGTACTTC. Its protein is CASKGTVNSYEQYF.

The chain joins TRBV28 to TRBJ1-3, with TRBD1 matching over 9 bases. V dropped 6 bases and J dropped 0; count of bases not matched to a gene: 6. CDR1 is MDHEN and CDR2 is SYDVKM in the germline V gene. The CDR3 totals 16 residues. The chain's CDR3 is CASRYRDRDSGNTIYF. Here the CDR3 DNA reads TGTGCCAGCAGGTACCGGGACAGGGACTCTGGAAACACCATATATTTT.

The J gene is TRBJ2-2, the V gene TRBV6-2 or TRBV6-3; tentatively, D is TRBD1 (6 bases). Looked up from germline, CDR1 is MNHEY and CDR2 is SVGEGT. The CDR3 consists of 15 residues. Trimming removed 6 bases from V and 1 base from J, with 12 bases in between. This chain's CDR3 is CASSNGRGNTGELFF. In nucleotides, the CDR3 is TGTGCCAGCAGCAATGGCAGGGGGAACACCGGGGAGCTGTTTTTT.

The chain combines TRBV30 with TRBJ1-3; weak D call: TRBD1 (5 bases). The CDR3 totals 16 residues. Germline assignment: CDR1 GTSNPN and CDR2 SVGIG (reference sequence). The germline V and J ends were trimmed by 2 bases and 0 bases, with 14 bases remaining between them. The CDR3 loop reads CAWSTPGPGSGNTIYF. CDR3 bases: TGTGCCTGGAGTACCCCGGGACCGGGCTCTGGAAACACCATATATTTT.

This chain connects TRBV7-2 to TRBJ2-2, with TRBD1 matching 12 bases. Trimming took 4 bases from V and 6 from J; bases not matched to a gene: 12. Germline CDR1 is SGHTA and CDR2 is FQGNSA. The CDR3 has 18 amino acids. CDR3 DNA sequence: TGTGCCAGCAGCTCCCTGGGGGGGGGACAGGGGGCCCCCGGGGAGCTGTTTTTT. Its translation: CASSSLGGGQGAPGELFF.

This chain uses TRBV27 with TRBJ1-6, with D possibly TRBD1 on 5 matching bases. This CDR3 contains 14 residues. From germline, CDR1 is MNHEY and CDR2 SMNVEV (reference sequence). The ends were cut back, 0 bases at V and 10 bases at J, with 10 bases in the middle. The CDR3 nucleotides read TGTGCCAGCAGTTTATCGACGGGGGGGTCACCCCTCCACTTT. Its translation: CASSLSTGGSPLHF.

This clonotype was seen just once. The rearrangement links TRBV11-2 to TRBJ1-2, with D hard to call. This CDR3 has 12 amino acids. V dropped 5 bases and J dropped 6 bases, with 10 bases sitting between them. CDR1 and CDR2 (germline): SGHAT, FQNNGV. CDR3 sequence (DNA): TGTGCCAGCAGCCGTAAGATAGATGGCTACACCTTC. It yields the protein CASSRKIDGYTF.

The CDR3 coding sequence is TGTGCCAGCAGTTTAAAATCTAGCGGGACGGGGGAGACCCAGTACTTC. This sequence encodes CASSLKSSGTGETQYF. The V call is TRBV12-3 or TRBV12-4, the J call TRBJ2-5; the match to TRBD2 covers 9 bases. The CDR3 sequence is 16 residues long. V was clipped by 2 bases and J by 5 bases; unmatched bases: 9.

This clonotype occurred a few times. V gene TRBV7-2 combines with J gene TRBJ1-2, with D perhaps TRBD1 (6 bases). Trimming took 2 bases from V and 7 from J, leaving 11 bases between them. Germline V gives CDR1 SGHTA, CDR2 FQGNSA. The CDR3 is 13 residues long. Here the CDR3 reads CASSLMGAVGYTF. In DNA, the CDR3 is TGTGCCAGCAGCTTAATGGGGGCGGTTGGCTACACCTTC.

V usage is TRBV11-2 and J usage is TRBJ2-2, with TRBD1 as a possible D gene (5 bases). CDR1 and CDR2 (germline): SGHAT, FQNNGV. The CDR3 is 16 amino acids. Trimming removed 0 bases at V and 5 bases at J, with 13 bases between. In nucleotides, the CDR3 is TGTGCCAGCAGCTTAGAGAGCAGGGTGGGGACCGGGGAGCTGTTTTTT. It yields the protein CASSLESRVGTGELFF.

The genes are TRBV28 and TRBJ2-1; D is unclear. This CDR3 comprises 16 residues. The V end lost 4 bases, the J end lost 2 bases, and 15 bases lay between the germline ends. Germline V gene lookup returns CDR1 MDHEN and CDR2 SYDVKM. DNA for the CDR3: TGTGCCAGCAGTTCCCCGACGTACCGGACCTACAATGAGCAGTTCTTC. It yields the protein CASSSPTYRTYNEQFF. Full variable domain (outside the CDR3, taken from reference TRBV28 and TRBJ2-1): DVKVTQSSRYLVKRTGEKVFLECVQDMDHENMFWYRQDPGLGLRLIYFSYDVKMKEKGDIPEGYSVSREKKERFSLILESASTNQTSMYLCASSSPTYRTYNEQFFGPGTRLTVL.

CDR3 bases: TGTGCCAGCCAGATCCTTGGGGACTATGGCTACACCTTC. The encoded protein is CASQILGDYGYTF. V is TRBV28 and J is TRBJ1-2; no clear D. The V end lost 8 bases, the J end lost 3 bases, and 13 bases lay between the germline ends. The CDR3 runs 13 residues. CDR1 and CDR2 (germline): MDHEN, SYDVKM.

This clonotype was detected only once. The chain joins TRBV11-2 to TRBJ2-3, with TRBD2 matching 9 bases. CDR1 and CDR2 from the germline V gene are SGHAT and FQNNGV. V trimming: 3 bases; J trimming: 0 bases; junction bases outside the gene matches: 4. The CDR3 is made up of 16 amino acids. Written as DNA, the CDR3 is TGTGCCAGCAGCTTTTCAACTAGCGGGAGCACAGATACGCAGTATTTT. This translates into CASSFSTSGSTDTQYF.

The table lists this clonotype with a few counts. V is TRBV20-1 and J is TRBJ1-6; TRBD1 matches at 8 bases. The germline CDR1 and CDR2 sequences are DFQATT and SNEGSKA (reference sequence). This CDR3 is built from 13 residues. Trimming took 6 bases from V and 7 from J; bases not matched to a gene: 5. Here the CDR3 DNA reads TGCAGTGCCCGGGGACAGGCAAATTCACCCCTCCACTTT. Translating gives CSARGQANSPLHF.

The rearrangement uses TRBV15 and TRBJ1-6; 7 positions match TRBD1. Per the germline V gene, CDR1 is LNHNV and CDR2 is YYDKDF (reference sequence). J was trimmed by 5 bases and V by 1 base; bases with no gene match: 2. The CDR3 contains 15 residues. CDR3 sequence: CATSRGTGDNSPLHF. The CDR3 region has the DNA TGTGCCACCAGCAGAGGGACAGGAGATAATTCACCCCTCCACTTT. The entire variable domain, with the rest obtained from reference TRBV15 and TRBJ1-6, is as follows: DAMVIQNPRYQVTQFGKPVTLSCSQTLNHNVMYWYQQKSSQAPKLLFHYYDKDFNNEADTPDNFQSRRPNTSFCFLDIRSPGLGDTAMYLCATSRGTGDNSPLHFGNGTRLTVT.

The V gene is TRBV6-5, the J gene TRBJ2-5; 14 positions agree with TRBD2. In germline, CDR1 is MNHEY, CDR2 SVGAGI. The trim removed 0 bases at V and 3 bases at J, leaving 0 bases unmatched. CDR3 length: 16 amino acids. CDR3 bases: TGTGCCAGCAGTTACTCGGGACTAGCGGGGGAAGAGACCCAGTACTTC. Amino acids: CASSYSGLAGEETQYF.

With regard to this clonotype: One end of the junction varies from germline; a read error may be responsible. The rearrangement uses TRBV14 and TRBJ2-7, with TRBD1 identical over 7 bases. Per germline, CDR1 SGHDN and CDR2 FVKESK. The CDR3 is made up of 14 amino acids. This CDR3 reads CASSLGQKPYGQYF. The CDR3 DNA sequence: TGTGCCAGCAGCCTGGGACAGAAACCCTACGGGCAGTACTTC.

This chain joins TRBV6-1 and TRBJ1-1; D not certain. Germline CDR1 and CDR2: MNHNS and SASEGT. The CDR3 extends over 13 amino acids. V lost 5 bases and J 8 bases, leaving 15 bases between the germline ends. CDR3 amino acids: CASSPPNEVEAFF. The CDR3 nucleotides are TGTGCCAGCAGTCCGCCGAACGAAGTAGAAGCTTTCTTT.

The rearrangement joins TRBV19 to TRBJ2-3, with 10 bases lining up with TRBD2. The germline V gene encodes CDR1 LNHDA and CDR2 SQIVND (reference sequence). The trim removed 5 bases at V and 4 bases at J, leaving 9 bases unmatched. The CDR3 runs 16 residues. CDR3 nucleotide sequence: TGTGCCAGTAGTTCCTTAGCGGGGGGCTCTCCAGATACGCAGTATTTT. Its translation is CASSSLAGGSPDTQYF.

This chain uses TRBV4-1 with TRBJ2-6; D gene ambiguous. The CDR3 sequence is 14 residues long. Germline assignment: CDR1 MGHRA and CDR2 YSYEKL. Trimming removed 1 base at V and 2 bases at J, with 3 bases between. The CDR3 DNA reads as TGCGCCAGCAGCCAAGTCCCTGGGGCCAACGTCCTGACTTTC. It specifies CASSQVPGANVLTF.

This clonotype has a handful of counts. This rearrangement joins TRBV6-5 to TRBJ1-2, with 7 nucleotides matching TRBD1. V lost 4 bases to trimming and J lost 0 bases; unmatched junction nucleotides: 5. The CDR3 extends over 15 amino acids. CDR1 and CDR2 from the germline V gene are MNHEY and SVGAGI. CDR3 in DNA: TGTGCCAGCAGTTCCCTCACAGGGGCTAACTATGGCTACACCTTC. Its translation is CASSSLTGANYGYTF.